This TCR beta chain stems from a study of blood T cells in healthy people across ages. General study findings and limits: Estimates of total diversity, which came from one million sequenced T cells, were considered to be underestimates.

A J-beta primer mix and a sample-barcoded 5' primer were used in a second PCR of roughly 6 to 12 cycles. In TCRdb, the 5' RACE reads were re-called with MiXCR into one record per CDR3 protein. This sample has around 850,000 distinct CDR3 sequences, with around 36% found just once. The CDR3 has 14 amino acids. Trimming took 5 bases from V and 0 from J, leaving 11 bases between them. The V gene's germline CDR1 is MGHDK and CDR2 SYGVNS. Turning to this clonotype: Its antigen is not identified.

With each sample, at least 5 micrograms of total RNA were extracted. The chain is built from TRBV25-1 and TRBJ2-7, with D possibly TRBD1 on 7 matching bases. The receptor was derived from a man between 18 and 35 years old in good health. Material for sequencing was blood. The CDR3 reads CASSQGEASYEQYF. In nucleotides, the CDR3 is TGTGCCAGCAGTCAGGGGGAGGCCTCCTACGAGCAGTACTTC.